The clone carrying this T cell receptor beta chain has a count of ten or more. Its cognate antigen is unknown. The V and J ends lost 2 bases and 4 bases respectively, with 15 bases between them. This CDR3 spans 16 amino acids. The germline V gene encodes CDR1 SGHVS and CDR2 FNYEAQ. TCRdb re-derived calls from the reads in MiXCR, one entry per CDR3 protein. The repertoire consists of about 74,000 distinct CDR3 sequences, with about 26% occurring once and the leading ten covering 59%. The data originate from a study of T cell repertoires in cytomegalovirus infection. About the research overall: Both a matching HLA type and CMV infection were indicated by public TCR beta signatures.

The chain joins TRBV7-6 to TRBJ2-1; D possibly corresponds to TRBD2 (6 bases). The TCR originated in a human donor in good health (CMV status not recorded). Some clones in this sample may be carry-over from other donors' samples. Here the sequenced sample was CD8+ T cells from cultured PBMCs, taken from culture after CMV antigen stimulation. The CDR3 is CASSLSGSSEYNEQFF. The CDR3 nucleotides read TGTGCCAGCAGCTTAAGTGGGTCTAGCGAGTACAATGAGCAGTTCTTC. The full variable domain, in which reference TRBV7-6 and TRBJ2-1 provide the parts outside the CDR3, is GAGVSQSPRYKVTKRGQDVALRCDPISGHVSLYWYRQALGQGPEFLTYFNYEAQQDKSGLPNDRFSAERPEGSISTLTIQRTEQRDSAMYRCASSLSGSSEYNEQFFGPGTRLTVL.